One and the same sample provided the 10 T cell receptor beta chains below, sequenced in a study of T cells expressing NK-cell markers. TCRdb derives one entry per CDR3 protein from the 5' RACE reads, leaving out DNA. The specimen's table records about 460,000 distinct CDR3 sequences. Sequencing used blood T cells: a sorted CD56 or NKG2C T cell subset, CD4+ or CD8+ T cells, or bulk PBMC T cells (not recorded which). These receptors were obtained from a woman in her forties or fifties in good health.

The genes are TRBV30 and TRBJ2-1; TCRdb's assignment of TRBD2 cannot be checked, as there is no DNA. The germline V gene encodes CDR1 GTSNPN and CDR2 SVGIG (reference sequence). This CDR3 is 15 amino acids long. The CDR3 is CAWSGGREVYNEQFF.

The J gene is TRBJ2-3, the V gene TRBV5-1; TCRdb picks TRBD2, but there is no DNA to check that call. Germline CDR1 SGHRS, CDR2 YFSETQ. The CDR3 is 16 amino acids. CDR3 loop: CASSLDLTTDSDTQYF.

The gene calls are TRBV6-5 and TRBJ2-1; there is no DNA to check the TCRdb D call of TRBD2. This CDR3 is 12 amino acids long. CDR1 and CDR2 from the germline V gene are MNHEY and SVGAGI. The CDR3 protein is CAVAGGPSEQFF.

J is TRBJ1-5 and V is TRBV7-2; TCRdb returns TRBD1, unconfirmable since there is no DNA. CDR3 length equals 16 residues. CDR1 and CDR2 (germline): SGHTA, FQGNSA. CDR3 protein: CASSPWKGGSNQPQHF.

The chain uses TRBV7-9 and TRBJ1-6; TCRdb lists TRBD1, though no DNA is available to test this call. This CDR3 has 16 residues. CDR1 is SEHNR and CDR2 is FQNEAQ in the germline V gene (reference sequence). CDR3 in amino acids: CASSSDRTARNSPLHF.

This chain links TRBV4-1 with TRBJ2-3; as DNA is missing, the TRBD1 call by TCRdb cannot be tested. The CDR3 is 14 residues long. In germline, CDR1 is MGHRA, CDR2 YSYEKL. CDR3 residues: CASSPLGVTDTQYF.

The CDR3 here is CASSSMRDTQYF. The chain recombines TRBV5-1 with TRBJ2-3. This CDR3 has 12 amino acids. CDR1 and CDR2 (germline): SGHRS, YFSETQ.

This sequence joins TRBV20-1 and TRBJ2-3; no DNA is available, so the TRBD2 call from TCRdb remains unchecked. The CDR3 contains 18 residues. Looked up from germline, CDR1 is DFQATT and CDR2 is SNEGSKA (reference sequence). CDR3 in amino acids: CSAQGGVAGDFSGDTQYF.

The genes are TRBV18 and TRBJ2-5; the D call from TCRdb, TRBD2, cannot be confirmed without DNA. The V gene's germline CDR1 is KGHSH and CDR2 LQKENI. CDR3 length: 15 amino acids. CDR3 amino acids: CASSPRGNELETQYF.

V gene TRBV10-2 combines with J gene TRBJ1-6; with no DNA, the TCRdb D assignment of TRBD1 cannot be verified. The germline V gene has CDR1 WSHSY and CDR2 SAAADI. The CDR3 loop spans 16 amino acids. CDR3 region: CASSSTPGQVNSPLHF.